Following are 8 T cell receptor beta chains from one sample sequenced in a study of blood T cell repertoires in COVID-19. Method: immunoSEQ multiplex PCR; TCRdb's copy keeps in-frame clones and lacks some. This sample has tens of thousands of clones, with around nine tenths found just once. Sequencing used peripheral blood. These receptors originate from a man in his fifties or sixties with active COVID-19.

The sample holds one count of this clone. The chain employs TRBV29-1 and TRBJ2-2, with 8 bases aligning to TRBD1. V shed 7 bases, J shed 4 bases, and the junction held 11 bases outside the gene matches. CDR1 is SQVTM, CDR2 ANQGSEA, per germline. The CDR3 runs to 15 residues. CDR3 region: CSASSGQGATGELFF. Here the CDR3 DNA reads TGCAGCGCTAGTTCAGGACAGGGAGCCACCGGGGAGCTGTTTTTT.

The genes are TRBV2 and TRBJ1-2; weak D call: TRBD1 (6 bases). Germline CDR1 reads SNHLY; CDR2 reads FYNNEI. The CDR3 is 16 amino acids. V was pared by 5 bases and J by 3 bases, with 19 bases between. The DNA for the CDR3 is TGTGCCAGCAGTCGTTCTAAGGGCGGGGGCCACTATGGCTACACCTTC. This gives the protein CASSRSKGGGHYGYTF. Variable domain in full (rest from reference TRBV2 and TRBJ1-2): EPEVTQTPSHQVTQMGQEVILRCVPISNHLYFYWYRQILGQKVEFLVSFYNNEISEKSEIFDDQFSVERPDGSNFTLKIRSTKLEDSAMYFCASSRSKGGGHYGYTFGSGTRLTVV.

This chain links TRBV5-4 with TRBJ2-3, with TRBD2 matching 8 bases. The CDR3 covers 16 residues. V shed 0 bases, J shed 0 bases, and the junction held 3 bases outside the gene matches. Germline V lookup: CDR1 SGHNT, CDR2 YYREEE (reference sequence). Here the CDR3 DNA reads TGTGCCAGCAGCTTGGGGGCGGGGGGTAGCACAGATACGCAGTATTTT. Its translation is CASSLGAGGSTDTQYF.

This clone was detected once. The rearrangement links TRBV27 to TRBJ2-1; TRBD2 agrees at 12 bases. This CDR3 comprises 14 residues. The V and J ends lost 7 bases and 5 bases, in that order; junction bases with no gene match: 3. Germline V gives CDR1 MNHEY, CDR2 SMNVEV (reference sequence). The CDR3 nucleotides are TGTGCCAGCAAACTAGCGGGAGGACACAATGAGCAGTTCTTC. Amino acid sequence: CASKLAGGHNEQFF.

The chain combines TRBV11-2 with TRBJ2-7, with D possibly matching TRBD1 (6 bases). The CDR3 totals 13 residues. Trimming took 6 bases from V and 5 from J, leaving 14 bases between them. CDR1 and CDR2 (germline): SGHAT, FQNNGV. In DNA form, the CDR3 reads TGTGCCAGCAGAGGGGGAATCGGACACGAGCAGTACTTC. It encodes CASRGGIGHEQYF.

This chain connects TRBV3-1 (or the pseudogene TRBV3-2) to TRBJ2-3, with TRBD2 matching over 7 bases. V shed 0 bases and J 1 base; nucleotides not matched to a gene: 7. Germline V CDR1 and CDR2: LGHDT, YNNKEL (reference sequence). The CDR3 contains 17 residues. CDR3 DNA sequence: TGTGCCAGCAGCCAAGACCCCCCCCGGGGGGGCACAGATACGCAGTATTTT. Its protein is CASSQDPPRGGTDTQYF.

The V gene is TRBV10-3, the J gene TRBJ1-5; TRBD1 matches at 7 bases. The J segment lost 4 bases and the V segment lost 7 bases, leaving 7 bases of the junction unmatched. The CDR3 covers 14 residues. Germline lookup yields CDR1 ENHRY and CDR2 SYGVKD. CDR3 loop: CAITADRANQPQHF. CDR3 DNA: TGTGCCATCACCGCTGACAGGGCGAATCAGCCCCAGCATTTT.

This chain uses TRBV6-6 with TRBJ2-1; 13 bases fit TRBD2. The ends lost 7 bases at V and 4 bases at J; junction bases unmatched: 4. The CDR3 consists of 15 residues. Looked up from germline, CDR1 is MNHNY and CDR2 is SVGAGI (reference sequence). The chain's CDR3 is CASTKLAGGYNEQFF. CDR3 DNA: TGTGCCAGCACCAAACTAGCGGGAGGGTACAATGAGCAGTTCTTC.